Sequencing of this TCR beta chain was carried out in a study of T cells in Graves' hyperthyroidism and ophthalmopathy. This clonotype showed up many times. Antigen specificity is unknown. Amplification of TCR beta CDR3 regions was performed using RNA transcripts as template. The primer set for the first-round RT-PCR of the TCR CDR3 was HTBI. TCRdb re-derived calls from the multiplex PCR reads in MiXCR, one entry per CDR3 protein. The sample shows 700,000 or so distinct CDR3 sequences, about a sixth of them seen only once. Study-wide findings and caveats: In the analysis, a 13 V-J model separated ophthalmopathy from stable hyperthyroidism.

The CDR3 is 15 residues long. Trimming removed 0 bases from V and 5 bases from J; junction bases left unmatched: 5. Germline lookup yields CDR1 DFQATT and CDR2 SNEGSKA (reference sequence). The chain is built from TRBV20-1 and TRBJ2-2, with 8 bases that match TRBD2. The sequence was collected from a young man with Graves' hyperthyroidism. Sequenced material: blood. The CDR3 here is CSAREPGRDTGELFF. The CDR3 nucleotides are TGCAGTGCTAGAGAACCCGGGAGGGATACCGGGGAGCTGTTTTTT.